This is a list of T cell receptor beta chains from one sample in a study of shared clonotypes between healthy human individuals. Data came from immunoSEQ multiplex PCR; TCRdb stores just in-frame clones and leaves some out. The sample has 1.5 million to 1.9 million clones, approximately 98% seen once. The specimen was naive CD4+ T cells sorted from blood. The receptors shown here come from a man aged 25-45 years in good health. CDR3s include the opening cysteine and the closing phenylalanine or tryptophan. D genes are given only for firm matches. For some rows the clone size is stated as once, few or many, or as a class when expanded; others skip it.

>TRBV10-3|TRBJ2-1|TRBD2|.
CAISSSGSYNEQFF
TGTGCCATCTCTTCTAGCGGCTCCTACAATGAGCAGTTCTTC
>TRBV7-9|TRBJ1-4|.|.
CASSPDSLNEKLFF
TGTGCCAGCAGTCCAGACAGCTTAAATGAAAAACTGTTTTTT
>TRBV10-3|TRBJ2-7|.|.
CAISSGQPGDYEQYF
TGTGCCATATCTTCAGGACAACCAGGGGACTACGAGCAGTACTTC
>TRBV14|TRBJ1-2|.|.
CASSQELYYGYTF
TGTGCCAGCAGCCAAGAGCTTTACTATGGCTACACCTTC
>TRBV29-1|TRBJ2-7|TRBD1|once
CSVNRDRGGYEQYF
TGCAGCGTGAACCGGGACAGGGGTGGGTACGAGCAGTACTTC
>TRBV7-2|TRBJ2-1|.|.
CASSLVTGSHNEQFF
TGTGCCAGCAGCTTAGTAACGGGTTCCCACAATGAGCAGTTCTTC
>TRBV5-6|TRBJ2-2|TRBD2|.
CASRPRRELTGELFF
TGTGCCAGCAGACCGCGGCGGGAGCTGACCGGGGAGCTGTTTTTT
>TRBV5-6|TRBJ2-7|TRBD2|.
CASSPTLAGGLYEQYF
TGTGCCAGCAGCCCCACCTTAGCGGGAGGTCTCTACGAGCAGTACTTC
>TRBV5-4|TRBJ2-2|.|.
CASSLEDRLRRELFF
TGTGCCAGCAGCTTGGAAGACAGGTTAAGGAGGGAGCTGTTTTTT
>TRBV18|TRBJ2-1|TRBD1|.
CASSPDRVSYNEQFF
TGTGCCAGCTCGCCCGACAGGGTGTCCTACAATGAGCAGTTCTTC
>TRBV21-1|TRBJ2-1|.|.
CASSKQDPRIEQFF
TGTGCCAGCAGCAAGCAAGACCCTAGGATTGAGCAGTTCTTC
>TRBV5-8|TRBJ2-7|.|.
CASSITGAPFDEQYF
TGTGCCAGCAGCATAACAGGAGCGCCCTTCGACGAGCAGTACTTC
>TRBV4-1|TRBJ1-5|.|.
CASSPFWPLNSNQPQHF
TGCGCCAGCAGCCCCTTTTGGCCGTTGAATAGCAATCAGCCCCAGCATTTT
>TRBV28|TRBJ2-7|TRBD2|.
CASSFSGLAARYEQYF
TGTGCCAGCAGTTTCTCGGGACTAGCGGCCCGGTACGAGCAGTACTTC
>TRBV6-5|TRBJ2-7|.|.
CASSYSRGATYEQYF
TGTGCCAGCAGTTACTCGAGGGGAGCTACCTACGAGCAGTACTTC
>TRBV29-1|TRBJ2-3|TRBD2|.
CSVKKRLASGTDTQYF
TGCAGCGTGAAAAAAAGACTAGCTTCAGGCACAGATACGCAGTATTTT
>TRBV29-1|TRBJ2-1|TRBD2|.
CSVAGAGAPPYNEQFF
TGCAGCGTGGCTGGTGCGGGAGCGCCCCCATACAATGAGCAGTTCTTC
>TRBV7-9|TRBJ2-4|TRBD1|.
CASSLGGQGLAKNIQYF
TGTGCCAGCAGCTTAGGGGGACAGGGGCTAGCCAAAAACATTCAGTACTTC
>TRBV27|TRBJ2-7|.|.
CASSLLKGSPYEQYF
TGTGCCAGCAGTTTACTGAAGGGCAGCCCCTACGAGCAGTACTTC
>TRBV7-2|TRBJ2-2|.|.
CASSLRYTGELFF
TGTGCCAGCAGCTTAAGATACACCGGGGAGCTGTTTTTT
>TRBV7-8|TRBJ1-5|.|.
CASSLDRTNQPQHF
TGTGCCAGCAGCTTAGACAGAACCAATCAGCCCCAGCATTTT
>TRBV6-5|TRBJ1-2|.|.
CASSYWSNGYTF
TGTGCCAGCAGTTACTGGTCTAATGGCTACACCTTC
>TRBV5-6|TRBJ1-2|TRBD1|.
CASSLDPGGINYGYTF
TGTGCCAGCAGCTTGGATCCAGGGGGGATTAACTATGGCTACACCTTC
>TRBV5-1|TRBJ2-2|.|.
CASSLGLSVGTGELFF
TGCGCCAGCAGTTTGGGGTTATCGGTGGGCACCGGGGAGCTGTTTTTT
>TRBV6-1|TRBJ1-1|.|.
CASNVQMNTEAFF
TGTGCCAGCAACGTCCAGATGAACACTGAAGCTTTCTTT
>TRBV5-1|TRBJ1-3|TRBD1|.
CASSGTGETRSGNTIYF
TGCGCCAGCAGCGGGACAGGTGAAACACGCTCTGGAAACACCATATATTTT
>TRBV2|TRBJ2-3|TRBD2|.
CASRIISGISTDTQYF
TGTGCCAGCAGAATTATTAGCGGGATAAGCACAGATACGCAGTATTTT
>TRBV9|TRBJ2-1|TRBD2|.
CASSTSGGGHNEQFF
TGTGCCAGCAGCACTAGCGGGGGCGGCCACAATGAGCAGTTCTTC
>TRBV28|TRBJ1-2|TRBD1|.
CASSTLQGRGGYTF
TGTGCCAGCAGTACCCTACAGGGGAGAGGTGGCTACACCTTC
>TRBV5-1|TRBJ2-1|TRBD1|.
CASSLTGDRGGNEQFF
TGCGCCAGCAGCCTAACTGGGGACAGGGGTGGCAATGAGCAGTTCTTC
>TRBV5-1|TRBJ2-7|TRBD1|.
CASSPAGTGAYEQYF
TGCGCCAGCAGCCCGGCCGGGACAGGGGCCTACGAGCAGTACTTC
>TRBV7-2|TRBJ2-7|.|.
CASSLSAATSQFYEQYF
TGTGCCAGCAGCTTAAGTGCTGCGACTAGTCAATTCTACGAGCAGTACTTC
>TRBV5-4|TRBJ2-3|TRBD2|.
CASSFLIAGGTDTQYF
TGTGCCAGCAGCTTCCTTATAGCGGGAGGCACAGATACGCAGTATTTT
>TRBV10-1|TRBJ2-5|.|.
CASSAVAGQETQYF
TGCGCCAGCAGTGCCGTGGCAGGGCAAGAGACCCAGTACTTC
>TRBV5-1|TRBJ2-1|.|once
CASSYLGDYNEQFF
TGCGCCAGCAGCTACTTGGGGGACTACAATGAGCAGTTCTTC
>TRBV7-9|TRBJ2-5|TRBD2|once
CASSPRLGGQETQYF
TGTGCCAGCAGCCCCCGTTTGGGGGGGCAAGAGACCCAGTACTTC
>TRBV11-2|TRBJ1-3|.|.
CASSSGNTIYF
TGTGCCAGCAGCTCTGGAAACACCATATATTTT
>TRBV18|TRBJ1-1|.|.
CASSPPSMNTEAFF
TGTGCCAGCTCACCACCTTCCATGAACACTGAAGCTTTCTTT
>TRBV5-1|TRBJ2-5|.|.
CASRREFQETQYF
TGCGCCAGCAGACGGGAGTTTCAAGAGACCCAGTACTTC
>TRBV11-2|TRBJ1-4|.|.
CASSPIGGADEKLFF
TGTGCCAGCAGCCCAATCGGGGGCGCGGATGAAAAACTGTTTTTT
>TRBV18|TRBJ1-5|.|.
CASSPTRVNQPQHF
TGTGCCAGCTCCCCTACCAGGGTCAATCAGCCCCAGCATTTT
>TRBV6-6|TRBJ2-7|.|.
CASLPFKGREQYF
TGTGCCAGCTTACCATTTAAGGGCCGCGAGCAGTACTTC
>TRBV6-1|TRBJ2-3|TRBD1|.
CASSGTGTTTDTQYF
TGTGCCAGCAGTGGGACAGGCACCACCACAGATACGCAGTATTTT
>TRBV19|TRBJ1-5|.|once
CASSSKKERYSNQPQHF
TGTGCCAGTAGCTCCAAAAAGGAAAGATATAGCAATCAGCCCCAGCATTTT
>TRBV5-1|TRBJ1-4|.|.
CASSLDRTTNEKLFF
TGCGCCAGCAGCTTAGATCGGACTACTAATGAAAAACTGTTTTTT
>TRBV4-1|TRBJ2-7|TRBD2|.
CASSQESGRASYEQYF
TGCGCCAGCAGCCAAGAAAGCGGGAGGGCCTCCTACGAGCAGTACTTC
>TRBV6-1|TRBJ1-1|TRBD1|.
CAAGTGGLGAFF
TGTGCCGCTGGGACAGGGGGACTTGGCGCTTTCTTT
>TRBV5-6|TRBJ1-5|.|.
CASSSGRAGGQPQHF
TGTGCCAGCAGCTCGGGCAGGGCAGGAGGCCAGCCCCAGCATTTT
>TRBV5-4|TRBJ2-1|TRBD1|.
CASSLTGEWGEQFF
TGTGCCAGCAGCTTGACAGGGGAATGGGGTGAGCAGTTCTTC
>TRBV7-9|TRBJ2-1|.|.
CASSNGGWDEQFF
TGTGCCAGCAGCAATGGGGGTTGGGATGAGCAGTTCTTC
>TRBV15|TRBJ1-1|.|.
CATSRYLDSMNTEAFF
TGTGCCACCAGCAGATATCTCGACTCCATGAACACTGAAGCTTTCTTT
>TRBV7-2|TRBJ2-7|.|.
CASSLVLGTSYEQYF
TGTGCCAGCAGCTTAGTTTTGGGAACCTCCTACGAGCAGTACTTC
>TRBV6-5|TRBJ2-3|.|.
CASSYPVGTQYF
TGTGCCAGCAGTTACCCAGTGGGTACGCAGTATTTT
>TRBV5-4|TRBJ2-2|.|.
CASSRGRTGELFF
TGTGCCAGCAGTCGGGGCAGAACCGGGGAGCTGTTTTTT